This T cell receptor (beta chain) derives from a study of cytomegalovirus exposure and HLA in healthy donors. Study conclusions and caveats: A later analysis linked roughly 17,000 TCR beta sequences to HLA alleles at 0.05 false discovery rate. A prior analysis recorded that most TCR beta V segments were productive about 87% or about 30% of the time. Across donors, presence/absence analyses took sequencing depth to be roughly uniform.

The primer mix had 60 Vbeta and 13 Jbeta primers. Profiled with immunoSEQ multiplex PCR; TCRdb holds only in-frame clones, not every one. The table lists approximately 140,000 clones, over 75% of them singletons, with approximately 2.4% in the top ten. Germline V gene lookup returns CDR1 MNHNS and CDR2 SASEGT. The CDR3 is made up of 12 amino acids. V dropped 2 bases and J dropped 4 bases, with 6 bases sitting between them. Notes on this clone: What it recognizes is unknown.

The chain combines TRBV6-1 with TRBJ2-7; D not resolved. The sample consisted of PBMCs. This receptor was identified in a male donor in good health and CMV-seronegative. As DNA, the CDR3 is TGTGCCAGCAGTGAATGGCTTTACGAGCAGTACTTC. Its protein product is CASSEWLYEQYF.